This T cell receptor beta chain was documented in a study of blood T cell repertoires in COVID-19. Whole-study context: Samples taken during acute and convalescent COVID-19 were collected in the United States, Italy and Spain. In each case, the material was cDNA or gDNA derived from T cells, B-cell-depleted T cells, or PBMCs.

The germline CDR1 and CDR2 sequences are MNHNS and SASEGT. Deletions cut 2 bases from V and 2 bases from J, with 7 bases between. The CDR3 totals 14 residues. Authors' processing steps: Estimation of nucleated cell counts relied on the amplification of reference gene primers. Libraries were prepared by immunoSEQ multiplex PCR; TCRdb keeps only in-frame clonotypes and omits some of them. V and J calls and clone size are given by that table; D and trimming were obtained from the DNA. The sample carries about 23,000 clones, 65% to 90% recorded once. The J gene is TRBJ2-1, the V gene TRBV6-1; maybe TRBD1 (5 bases). Source material: peripheral blood. The source is a human donor with acute or convalescent COVID-19. The donor label of this sample is uncertain. The CDR3 region is CASSEQGPYNEQFF. In nucleotides, the CDR3 is TGTGCCAGCAGTGAACAGGGCCCCTACAATGAGCAGTTCTTC.